Each of the 25 T cell receptor beta chains below was sequenced from the same sample in a study of T cells in Graves' hyperthyroidism and ophthalmopathy. RNA transcripts yielded amplified TCR beta CDR3 regions. TCR CDR3 underwent first-round RT-PCR with the HTBI primer set. Each CDR3 protein is one row after TCRdb ran MiXCR on the multiplex PCR reads. In the table there are about half a million distinct CDR3 sequences, roughly 20% of which are singletons. Material: blood. The receptors were sampled from a man between 18 and 35 years old with Graves' hyperthyroidism.

This clonotype came up a few times. This rearrangement joins TRBV6-1 to TRBJ1-3, with D hard to call. The ends were cut back, 7 bases at V and 0 bases at J, with 13 bases in the middle. CDR3 length: 15 amino acids. Germline V gives CDR1 MNHNS, CDR2 SASEGT. The CDR3: CASKPTDVSGNTIYF. The CDR3 nucleotides are TGTGCCAGCAAGCCAACAGACGTCTCTGGAAACACCATATATTTT.

The rearrangement uses TRBV6-1 and TRBJ1-1; possibly TRBD1 for D (5 bases). Trimming cost V 5 bases and J 5 bases, with 12 bases left between them. The CDR3 is 13 residues long. Germline V CDR1 and CDR2: MNHNS, SASEGT. The CDR3, as DNA: TGTGCCAGCAGTCAGGGCTACGCTACTGAAGCTTTCTTT. Translating gives CASSQGYATEAFF.

There are many counts of this clonotype. The rearrangement links TRBV20-1 to TRBJ1-1; D is unclear. Trimming removed 2 bases at V and 0 bases at J, with 10 bases between. The CDR3 spans 14 residues. Germline V gene data show CDR1 as DFQATT and CDR2 as SNEGSKA (reference sequence). DNA for the CDR3: TGCAGTGCTAGAAGTGGGGTTTTGAACACTGAAGCTTTCTTT. Encoded protein: CSARSGVLNTEAFF.

Only a few counts were recorded for this clonotype. The V gene is TRBV7-9, the J gene TRBJ2-7; no clear D. The V end was cut by 1 base, the J end by 2 bases, with 9 bases between. The length of the CDR3 is 14 residues. Germline assignment: CDR1 SEHNR and CDR2 FQNEAQ (reference sequence). The CDR3 DNA is TGTGCCAGCAGCTTAGGAATCGCCCCCTACGAGCAGTACTTC. Encoded protein: CASSLGIAPYEQYF.

This clonotype showed up just a few times. The CDR3 DNA sequence: TGTGCCAGCAGTTCCCGGGGGACAGGGGTTGAGTATGGCTACACCTTC. This translates into CASSSRGTGVEYGYTF. This chain links TRBV6-5 with TRBJ1-2; 10 bases align to TRBD1. This CDR3 has 16 residues. V lost 4 bases, J lost 5 bases, and 10 bases stayed unmatched. Germline lookup yields CDR1 MNHEY and CDR2 SVGAGI.

This clonotype appeared a few times. V is TRBV3-1 and J is TRBJ1-3; D is perhaps TRBD1 (6 bases). V gave up 2 bases and J gave up 5 bases, with 10 bases separating them. The CDR3 contains 14 residues. CDR1 and CDR2 (germline): LGHDT, YNNKEL (reference sequence). This CDR3 reads CASSQTGNRNTIYF. The DNA for the CDR3 is TGTGCCAGCAGCCAAACAGGGAACCGAAACACCATATATTTT. Drawing the rest from reference TRBV3-1 and TRBJ1-3, the complete variable domain is DTAVSQTPKYLVTQMGNDKSIKCEQNLGHDTMYWYKQDSKKFLKIMFSYNNKELIINETVPNRFSPKSPDKAHLNLHINSLELGDSAVYFCASSQTGNRNTIYFGEGSWLTVV.

This clonotype has ten or more counts. The chain uses TRBV11-2 and TRBJ1-2; D possibly corresponds to TRBD1 (6 bases). CDR1 and CDR2 from the germline V gene are SGHAT and FQNNGV. The CDR3 has 14 amino acids. V was pared by 2 bases and J by 7 bases, with 14 bases between. The CDR3 DNA reads as TGTGCCAGCAGCTTACGGGGGCCCCTACTTGGCTACACCTTC. Encoded protein: CASSLRGPLLGYTF.

The table lists this clonotype with a count of one. The chain carries TRBV12-3 or TRBV12-4 and TRBJ1-2; D uncertain. The length of the CDR3 is 14 residues. Trimming removed 2 bases at V and 6 bases at J, with 13 bases between. The CDR3 DNA reads TGTGCCAGCAGTTTATTTGGGGTGACCGATGGCTACACCTTC. This encodes CASSLFGVTDGYTF.

This clonotype was detected many times. This chain joins TRBV6-1 and TRBJ2-5; D unresolved. The CDR3 has 12 residues. Trimming left V 6 bases short and J 6 bases short, with 11 bases between. Looked up from germline, CDR1 is MNHNS and CDR2 is SASEGT. The CDR3 sequence: CASSRPDQTQYF. CDR3 bases: TGTGCCAGCAGCCGACCCGACCAGACCCAGTACTTC.

This clonotype was recorded at least ten times. The chain joins TRBV19 to TRBJ1-5; perhaps TRBD1 as D (6 bases). The V gene's germline CDR1 is LNHDA and CDR2 SQIVND (reference sequence). V was trimmed by 5 bases and J by 5 bases, leaving 13 bases between them. There are 14 residues in the CDR3. The CDR3 sequence: CASSPNREDQPQHF. The DNA of the CDR3 is TGTGCCAGTAGTCCGAACAGGGAAGATCAGCCCCAGCATTTT.

This clonotype was seen at least ten times. The chain has TRBV13 and TRBJ1-1; 9 bases fit TRBD1. Germline V gene data show CDR1 as PRHDT and CDR2 as FYEKMQ (reference sequence). The CDR3 extends over 16 amino acids. V shed 5 bases, J shed 0 bases, and the junction held 7 bases outside the gene matches. The CDR3 here is CASSRRQGDLNTEAFF. The CDR3 coding sequence is TGTGCCAGCAGCCGGCGACAGGGGGACTTGAACACTGAAGCTTTCTTT.

This clonotype was seen many times. The genes are TRBV4-1 and TRBJ2-2; 7 bases are a match to TRBD1. The CDR3 length is 17 residues. The ends lost 4 bases at V and 4 bases at J; junction bases unmatched: 12. CDR1 MGHRA and CDR2 YSYEKL come from the germline V gene. CDR3 bases: TGCGCCAGCAGCCCTGGCGACAGGGCATCGAGCACCGGGGAGCTGTTTTTT. It is translated as CASSPGDRASSTGELFF.

This sequence joins TRBV6-5 and TRBJ1-2; 8 nucleotides agree with TRBD1. The CDR3 runs to 16 residues. Per germline, CDR1 MNHEY and CDR2 SVGAGI. V lost 2 bases and J lost 8; bases outside the gene matches: 13. The CDR3 reads CASSYAGQEFLRGYTF. In DNA, the CDR3 is TGTGCCAGCAGTTACGCGGGACAGGAATTCTTGCGGGGCTACACCTTC.

This clonotype was detected once. A clone one base away is much larger, so this may be a read error. This chain connects TRBV11-2 to TRBJ1-1; TRBD1 matches at 7 bases. The CDR3 length is 16 residues. From germline, CDR1 is SGHAT and CDR2 FQNNGV. CDR3 nucleotide sequence: TGTGCCAGCAGCTTACAATTACAGGGGTTGAACACTGAAGCTTGCTTT. Amino acid sequence: CASSLQLQGLNTEACF.

This clonotype showed up many times. The rearrangement joins TRBV29-1 to TRBJ1-1; 8 nucleotides line up with TRBD1. This CDR3 spans 13 amino acids. Per germline, CDR1 SQVTM and CDR2 ANQGSEA. With V trimmed by 6 bases and J by 3 bases, 6 bases remained unmatched. As DNA, the CDR3 is TGCAGCGTCCTGGGACAGGCGGACACTGAAGCTTTCTTT. Encoded protein: CSVLGQADTEAFF. Complete variable domain (other parts from reference TRBV29-1 and TRBJ1-1): SAVISQKPSRDICQRGTSLTIQCQVDSQVTMMFWYRQQPGQSLTLIATANQGSEATYESGFVIDKFPISRPNLTFSTLTVSNMSPEDSSIYLCSVLGQADTEAFFGQGTRLTVV.

The rearrangement joins TRBV7-2 to TRBJ2-7; the match to TRBD2 covers 11 bases. This CDR3 contains 15 residues. Germline loops: CDR1 SGHTA, CDR2 FQGNSA. With 5 bases clipped from V and 4 bases from J, the junction kept 7 bases outside the gene matches. In DNA form, the CDR3 reads TGTGCCAGCAGCCCAACTAGCGGGGGTCCTTACGAGCAGTACTTC. This translates into CASSPTSGGPYEQYF.

This clonotype has ten or more counts. The chain recombines TRBV27 with TRBJ1-5, with unresolved D. The V end was cut by 6 bases, the J end by 5 bases, with 11 bases between. CDR1 is MNHEY, CDR2 SMNVEV, per germline (reference sequence). The CDR3 runs 13 residues. The CDR3 DNA reads as TGTGCCAGCAGGGAGAACAGATATCAGCCCCAGCATTTT. Encoded protein: CASRENRYQPQHF.

This clonotype was observed many times. The chain uses TRBV19 and TRBJ2-7, with TRBD1 as a possible D gene (6 bases). The ends were cut back, 5 bases at V and 2 bases at J, with 10 bases in the middle. Germline V lookup: CDR1 LNHDA, CDR2 SQIVND (reference sequence). The CDR3 runs to 13 residues. For the CDR3, the DNA is TGTGCCAGTAGTGTTGGACAGACCTACGAGCAGTACTTC. This encodes CASSVGQTYEQYF.

This clonotype appeared many times. The rearrangement links TRBV12-3 or TRBV12-4 to TRBJ1-1; 11 nucleotides align to TRBD1. Unmatched junction bases numbered 4, after V lost 6 bases and J lost 4 bases. The CDR3 totals 14 residues. The CDR3 nucleotides are TGTGCCAGCAGCCTCGGGACAGGGGGCACTGAAGCTTTCTTT. It encodes CASSLGTGGTEAFF.

This clonotype was seen ten or more times. The genes are TRBV12-3 or TRBV12-4 and TRBJ1-1; D uncertain. The V and J ends lost 7 bases and 0 bases respectively, with 9 bases between them. This CDR3 comprises 13 residues. The CDR3 reads CASTREMNTEAFF. For the CDR3, the DNA is TGTGCCAGCACCCGGGAAATGAACACTGAAGCTTTCTTT.

At least ten counts were recorded for this clonotype. This chain joins TRBV24-1 and TRBJ1-5; the D gene is possibly TRBD1 (5 bases). This CDR3 has 11 amino acids. With 9 bases removed from V and 7 bases from J, the gap between germline ends came to 9 bases. CDR1 is KGHDR, CDR2 SFDVKD, per germline. The DNA for the CDR3 is TGTGCCACCGGGACTGAACAGCCCCAGCATTTT. Its protein product is CATGTEQPQHF.

This clonotype appeared many times. V gene TRBV6-2 or TRBV6-3 combines with J gene TRBJ1-2; TRBD1 matches at 8 bases. Trimming took 0 bases from V and 4 from J; bases not matched to a gene: 4. This CDR3 is built from 15 residues. Germline V gene sequence: CDR1 MNHEY, CDR2 SVGEGT. CDR3 bases: TGTGCCAGCAGTTACTCGACAGGGGCGATCTATGGCTACACCTTC. Translating gives CASSYSTGAIYGYTF.

The table lists this clonotype with many counts. The chain has TRBV20-1 and TRBJ2-5; the D is unclear. The CDR3 consists of 13 residues. V lost 3 bases and J lost 5, with 13 bases in between. Germline V lookup: CDR1 DFQATT, CDR2 SNEGSKA (reference sequence). This CDR3 is CSASTPTEETQYF. The CDR3 DNA reads TGCAGTGCTAGTACCCCCACGGAGGAGACCCAGTACTTC.

At least ten counts were recorded for this clonotype. The chain has TRBV12-3 or TRBV12-4 and TRBJ1-5; the D gene is possibly TRBD1 (6 bases). There are 15 residues in the CDR3. Trimming pared 1 base from V and 5 bases from J, leaving 12 bases between. CDR3 residues: CASSLDEQGDQPQHF. The CDR3 nucleotides are TGTGCCAGCAGTTTAGATGAACAGGGCGATCAGCCCCAGCATTTT.

This clonotype appeared many times. The V call is TRBV6-1, the J call TRBJ2-7; 9 bases line up with TRBD2. Looked up from germline, CDR1 is MNHNS and CDR2 is SASEGT. CDR3 length: 15 residues. Trimming took 6 bases from V and 2 from J; bases not matched to a gene: 8. CDR3 sequence: CASRDERGVTYEQYF. The CDR3 nucleotides are TGTGCCAGCAGAGACGAGCGGGGGGTGACCTACGAGCAGTACTTC.